The next 7 T cell receptor beta chains were all read from a single sample in a study of low-dose radiotherapy and immunotherapy resistance in tumors. Primers used for first-strand cDNA, a TRAV- and TRBV-specific set, covered both alpha and beta chains. The authors ran about 20 PCR cycles to amplify TCRs with a constant-region primer and V-primer adapter. TCRdb analysed the reads with MiXCR anew, one entry per CDR3 protein. The table has tens of thousands of distinct CDR3 sequences, 18% seen once. Time point described: before trial treatment. This specimen consisted of PBMCs, obtained before treatment. Receptor source: a male donor with prostate cancer.

This clonotype was observed many times. J is TRBJ2-5 and V is TRBV4-1; D unresolved. This CDR3 is built from 17 residues. Germline-derived CDR1 and CDR2 are MGHRA and YSYEKL. Trimming stripped 3 bases from V and 4 bases from J, with 21 bases between. The CDR3 DNA is TGCGCCAGCAGCCACGCCGTTTCGGGCAGATTAAGAGAGACCCAGTACTTC. This encodes CASSHAVSGRLRETQYF.

This clonotype occurred many times. The chain combines TRBV29-1 with TRBJ2-1; 8 bases agree with TRBD2. After removal of 7 bases from V and 12 bases from J, the junction contained 11 bases not matched to a gene. The CDR3 is 12 residues long. CDR1 SQVTM and CDR2 ANQGSEA come from the germline V gene. The CDR3 DNA reads TGCAGCGCCCGCGGGGGGCCTGGTGGGCAGTTCTTC. Protein product: CSARGGPGGQFF.

The rearrangement links TRBV3-1 to TRBJ1-6; no clear D. Germline CDR1 is LGHDT and CDR2 is YNNKEL (reference sequence). The CDR3 covers 15 residues. V shed 4 bases and J shed 6 bases, with 13 bases lying between them. This CDR3 is CASSPTWRANSPLHF. In DNA form, the CDR3 reads TGTGCCAGCAGCCCCACATGGAGGGCTAATTCACCCCTCCACTTT.

This rearrangement joins TRBV15 to TRBJ2-7; D remains ambiguous. The V end was cut by 5 bases, the J end by 0 bases, with 11 bases between. The CDR3 has 14 residues. The germline gives CDR1 LNHNV, CDR2 YYDKDF (reference sequence). Here the CDR3 DNA reads TGTGCCACCAGCGGGTCGGCAGGCTCCTACGAGCAGTACTTC. Translation: CATSGSAGSYEQYF.

This clonotype was seen many times. The CDR3 DNA is TGTGCCAGCAGCCTGGGGGACAGGGGATACGAGCAGTACTTC. Amino acid sequence: CASSLGDRGYEQYF. This chain joins TRBV7-2 and TRBJ2-7, with 10 bases that match TRBD1. This CDR3 contains 14 residues. With 5 bases clipped from V and 4 bases from J, the junction kept 5 bases outside the gene matches. From germline, CDR1 is SGHTA and CDR2 FQGNSA.

This clonotype has only a few counts. This chain joins TRBV7-2 and TRBJ2-2; D is ambiguous. With 5 bases removed from V and 0 bases from J, the gap between germline ends came to 10 bases. This CDR3 is 15 amino acids long. Germline values: CDR1 SGHTA, CDR2 FQGNSA. Here the CDR3 reads CASSPALTNTGELFF. Here the CDR3 DNA reads TGTGCCAGCAGCCCGGCGCTGACGAACACCGGGGAGCTGTTTTTT. Together with reference TRBV7-2 and TRBJ2-2, the CDR3 gives the full variable domain: GAGVSQSPSNKVTEKGKDVELRCDPISGHTALYWYRQSLGQGLEFLIYFQGNSAPDKSGLPSDRFSAERTGGSVSTLTIQRTQQEDSAVYLCASSPALTNTGELFFGEGSRLTVL.

This clonotype was detected only once. The gene calls are TRBV6-1 and TRBJ2-1; 7 positions match TRBD2. V gave up 5 bases and J gave up 3 bases; unmatched junction bases: 7. Germline V gene lookup returns CDR1 MNHNS and CDR2 SASEGT. The CDR3 runs 15 residues. DNA of the CDR3: TGTGCCAGCAGTTACGGGGGGAATGTCTACAATGAGCAGTTCTTC. Translating gives CASSYGGNVYNEQFF.